The 20 T cell receptor beta chains in this list originate from one sample, sequenced in a study of T cell repertoires in cytomegalovirus infection. From the reads, TCRdb called clonotypes with MiXCR, one entry per CDR3 protein. The sample contains under 200,000 distinct CDR3 sequences, roughly a sixth of which appear only once. Source material: CD8+ T cells from PBMCs. These receptors came from a human donor in good health (CMV status not recorded). Some clones in this sample may be carry-over from other donors' samples.

The gene calls are TRBV27 and TRBJ1-2; D unclear. The CDR3 spans 14 residues. V was pared by 4 bases and J by 4 bases, with 13 bases between. In germline, CDR1 is MNHEY, CDR2 SMNVEV (reference sequence). The CDR3 spells CASSYVAGAYGYTF. As DNA, the CDR3 is TGTGCCAGCAGTTACGTGGCGGGAGCCTATGGCTACACCTTC.

The rearrangement links TRBV6-2 or TRBV6-3 to TRBJ1-2, with unresolved D. Germline V CDR1 and CDR2: MNHEY, SVGEGT. The CDR3 spans 14 residues. V was shortened by 2 bases and J by 8 bases, with 15 bases between the two germline ends. DNA for the CDR3: TGTGCCAGCAGTTACGAGGGTATCGGCTACGGCTACACCTTC. Its protein product is CASSYEGIGYGYTF.

Here the CDR3 reads CASGLLAGGV. Written as DNA, the CDR3 is TGTGCTAGTGGTTTGTTGGCCGGGGGGGTC. The chain uses TRBV12-5 and TRBJ2-7; 7 bases map to TRBD2. Germline CDR1 and CDR2: LGHNT and FRNRAP. There are 10 residues in the CDR3.

The chain is built from TRBV7-2 and TRBJ1-2; tentatively, D is TRBD1 (5 bases). Trimming shortened V by 1 base and J by 8 bases, and 11 bases separated the two germline ends. There are 13 residues in the CDR3. In germline, CDR1 is SGHTA, CDR2 FQGNSA. Here the CDR3 reads CASSLGPGRGYTF. The CDR3 nucleotides read TGTGCCAGCAGCTTAGGGCCAGGGAGGGGCTACACCTTC.

This clonotype was counted only a few times. The V call is TRBV12-3 or TRBV12-4, the J call TRBJ1-1, with D possibly being TRBD1 (5 bases). This CDR3 has 13 amino acids. Trimming removed 8 bases from V and 1 base from J, with 11 bases in between. The CDR3 sequence is CASEAGTNTEAFF. The CDR3 DNA follows: TGTGCCAGCGAAGCTGGGACGAACACTGAAGCTTTCTTT.

The chain has TRBV29-1 and TRBJ1-1, with TRBD1 as a possible D gene (6 bases). The V gene lost 6 bases and the J gene lost 3 bases, with 17 bases spanning the gap. The CDR3 runs to 14 residues. From germline, CDR1 is SQVTM and CDR2 ANQGSEA. The CDR3 bases are TGCAGCGTCCCACGGCAGGGGAGGGACACTGAAGCTTTCTTT. This translates into CSVPRQGRDTEAFF.

J is TRBJ1-5 and V is TRBV19; 8 bases line up with TRBD1. CDR3 length equals 15 residues. Germline CDR1 and CDR2: LNHDA and SQIVND (reference sequence). Losses at the gene ends were 6 bases for V and 0 bases for J; bases not matched to a gene: 4. DNA for the CDR3: TGTGCCAGTAGAAGAGACAGGGGTAGCAATCAGCCCCAGCATTTT. This gives the protein CASRRDRGSNQPQHF.

The V gene is TRBV20-1, the J gene TRBJ2-7, with a tentative D call TRBD2 (6 bases). V dropped 2 bases and J dropped 7 bases, with 6 bases sitting between them. Germline V gene data show CDR1 as DFQATT and CDR2 as SNEGSKA (reference sequence). CDR3 size: 10 residues. The CDR3 spells CSARSGEQYF. The CDR3 region has the DNA TGCAGTGCTAGAAGCGGGGAGCAGTACTTC.

V and J are TRBV19 and TRBJ1-1; D remains unclear. CDR1 and CDR2 (germline): LNHDA, SQIVND (reference sequence). The V gene lost 7 bases and the J gene lost 3 bases, with 18 bases spanning the gap. CDR3 length equals 15 residues. CDR3 amino acids: CASKGWVSLHTEAFF. Written as DNA, the CDR3 is TGTGCCAGTAAGGGTTGGGTTTCCCTTCACACTGAAGCTTTCTTT.

The genes are TRBV6-2 or TRBV6-3 and TRBJ2-7; D could derive from TRBD1 or TRBD2 (6 bases each). CDR3 length equals 14 residues. Deletions cut 3 bases from V and 4 bases from J, with 13 bases between. CDR1 MNHEY and CDR2 SVGEGT come from the germline V gene. CDR3 DNA sequence: TGTGCCAGCAGTTATTCGGGGGCCGGTTACGAGCAGTACTTC. It encodes CASSYSGAGYEQYF.

The table lists this clonotype with a few counts. A read error may be the cause here, since a much bigger clone is one base away. The chain has TRBV7-2 and TRBJ2-7; tentatively, D is TRBD2 (5 bases). Germline V gene lookup returns CDR1 SGHTA and CDR2 FQGNSA. Trimming stripped 0 bases from V and 1 base from J, with 7 bases between. The CDR3 runs 14 residues. The CDR3 here is CASSLARGSYEQYF. The CDR3 DNA reads as TGTGCCAGCAGCTTAGCGCGAGGGTCCTACGAGCAGTACTTC.

This clonotype has a handful of counts. V and J are TRBV25-1 and TRBJ2-4; possibly TRBD1 for D (6 bases). Germline lookup yields CDR1 MGHDK and CDR2 SYGVNS. The CDR3 runs 14 residues. V was trimmed by 1 base and J by 5 bases, leaving 9 bases between them. The CDR3 region is CASSEWDTQNIQYF. The DNA of the CDR3 is TGTGCCAGCAGTGAATGGGACACCCAAAACATTCAGTACTTC.

In this sample, this clonotype turned up a few times. V gene TRBV9 combines with J gene TRBJ1-1, with D tentatively TRBD1 (5 bases). Looked up from germline, CDR1 is SGDLS and CDR2 is YYNGEE. The CDR3 spans 14 residues. Trimming pared 0 bases from V and 4 bases from J, leaving 10 bases between. The CDR3 DNA sequence: TGTGCCAGCAGCGTAGACGCTCAGGGCACTGAAGCTTTCTTT. This encodes CASSVDAQGTEAFF.

This clonotype has a handful of counts. The chain carries TRBV28 and TRBJ1-2, with D maybe TRBD1 (6 bases). Germline V gene data show CDR1 as MDHEN and CDR2 as SYDVKM. V lost 5 bases and J lost 6, with 13 bases in between. CDR3 length: 13 residues. The CDR3 bases are TGTGCCAGCAGTCTCAGGGGTTTGGATGGCTACACCTTC. It is translated as CASSLRGLDGYTF.

Notes on this clonotype: The conserved closing phenylalanine or tryptophan is absent in this CDR3, likely reflecting a read error. The chain couples TRBV7-2 to TRBJ2-1; D is undetermined. This CDR3 has 12 residues. Per the germline V gene, CDR1 is SGHTA and CDR2 is FQGNSA. Between the trimmed V and J ends, which lost 2 bases and 5 bases, there was a span of 4 bases. The CDR3 is CASSLLNNEQFY. Written as DNA, the CDR3 is TGTGCCAGCAGCTTACTGAACAATGAGCAGTTCTAC.

J is TRBJ2-1 and V is TRBV10-3; TRBD2 matches 14 bases. J lost 8 bases, V lost 7 bases, and 7 bases had no gene match. This CDR3 is 15 amino acids long. The germline V gene has CDR1 ENHRY and CDR2 SYGVKD. This CDR3 reads CAINGLAGGSDEQFF. The CDR3 DNA reads TGTGCCATCAATGGACTAGCGGGGGGATCCGATGAGCAGTTCTTC.

The table lists this clonotype with a few counts. The V call is TRBV28, the J call TRBJ1-5; tentatively, D is TRBD1 (5 bases). In germline, CDR1 is MDHEN, CDR2 SYDVKM. The CDR3 extends over 15 amino acids. V gave up 1 base and J gave up 6 bases, with 13 bases separating them. The CDR3 here is CASSLYRGSIQPQHF. The CDR3 DNA follows: TGTGCCAGCAGTTTATACCGGGGGTCAATTCAGCCCCAGCATTTT.

This clonotype was observed a handful of times. This chain connects TRBV28 to TRBJ2-7; 8 positions agree with TRBD2. The junction had 13 bases not matched to a gene; V was cut back by 5 bases and J by 4 bases. The V gene's germline CDR1 is MDHEN and CDR2 SYDVKM. The CDR3 spans 16 residues. The CDR3 bases are TGTGCCAGCAGTCCTCCCGGGCTAGCGGGTGGGTACGAGCAGTACTTC. This encodes CASSPPGLAGGYEQYF.

This clonotype has only a few counts. The chain joins TRBV6-2 or TRBV6-3 to TRBJ2-3, with TRBD2 identical over 9 bases. Per the germline V gene, CDR1 is MNHEY and CDR2 is SVGEGT. This CDR3 spans 16 amino acids. Losses at the gene ends were 7 bases for V and 1 base for J; bases not matched to a gene: 9. CDR3 in amino acids: CASTPPTSGRTDTQYF. The CDR3 coding sequence is TGTGCCAGCACCCCCCCGACTAGCGGCCGCACAGATACGCAGTATTTT.

V usage is TRBV7-6 and J usage is TRBJ2-3; D unresolved. Trimming took 5 bases from V and 6 from J, leaving 12 bases between them. Looked up from germline, CDR1 is SGHVS and CDR2 is FNYEAQ. The CDR3 consists of 13 residues. This chain's CDR3 is CASSVPGGDTQYF. The CDR3 DNA reads as TGTGCCAGCAGCGTTCCGGGTGGGGATACGCAGTATTTT.